The sequence of this T cell receptor beta chain was determined in a study of neurological immune-mediated disorders. Germline V gene data show CDR1 as LGHDT and CDR2 as YNNKEL (reference sequence). The CDR3 is 17 amino acids. V lost 1 base and J lost 7; bases outside the gene matches: 9. The unsorted libraries were prepared from 2 million PBMCs (stored at -80 C). The authors produced cDNA by 5'RACE using 10-nucleotide random UMIs. Sequencing runs each generated in excess of 200 million TCR-beta sequences derived from 15-18 subjects. In TCRdb, the 5' RACE reads were re-called with MiXCR into one record per CDR3 protein. The sample includes around 69,000 distinct CDR3 sequences, 3% to 3.5% of them seen just once. This clonotype was counted many times. Its antigen is still unknown. Points from the study as a whole: The most TCR clonal expansion was seen in HTLV-1-associated myelopathy, whereas the least was seen in multiple sclerosis, below the level in healthy controls.

This sequence originates from a man between 35 and 55 years old with multiple sclerosis. Sequencing was performed on PBMCs. The rearrangement links TRBV3-1 to TRBJ2-1; 11 bases map to TRBD2. CDR3 loop: CASSQGLAGGRGNEQFF. As DNA, the CDR3 is TGTGCCAGCAGCCAAGGGCTAGCGGGAGGCAGGGGGAATGAGCAGTTCTTC.